Included here is one T cell receptor beta chain sequence, with context. It lacks a known antigen. No qualities accompany the bases; no much larger clone lies one base away. CDR1 is given as SEHNR and CDR2 as FQNEAQ, both from the germline V gene (reference sequence). Compared with germline, V lacks 5 bases and J lacks 7 bases; bases without a gene match: 12. From cysteine to phenylalanine, the CDR3 is 15 amino acids long. The kept DNA is CDR3 alone, 45 bases in frame from the first base. These data are taken from a study of CD8 T cells in Susac syndrome (dated by TCRdb to the late 2010s). For the study in its entirety: Whether CD8+ T cell activation and differentiation in Susac syndrome was antigen driven was tested using repertoire sequencing. Clonality of the CD8+ T cell repertoire was compared between eleven to twelve healthy donors, approximately 14 Susac syndrome patients and under 16 multiple sclerosis patients. Summary of the overall study and its limitations: The TCR sequencing and HLA analysis was acknowledged to have included a relatively small number of individuals.

RNA was extracted with the RNeasy kit and roughly 0.5 to 1 ug was reverse transcribed using random hexamers. TCR beta CDR3 regions were amplified with the immunoSEQ multiplex PCR assay covering 54 Vbeta and 13 Jbeta segments. To correct PCR amplification bias, a synthetic template baseline was used for both primer optimization and computational correction. Per the source publication's procedure: Only productive sequences were kept, with reads annotated to V, D and J genes according to IMGT and analyzed in immunoSEQ Analyzer. To calculate clonality, Shannon entropy was normalized by log2 of the number of productive unique sequences and then subtracted from one. Public and private clones were assessed among the 100 most prevalent clones of each patient and control. A clone was defined as Susac-specific if it was absent from the healthy and MS cohorts, from 1052 published viral clones and from other ImmuneACCESS disease sequences. TCRdb reworked the public reads: Q25 trimming with fastp, MiXCR clone assembly, productive beta chains retained. Under each unique CDR3 protein, matching rows form one entry showing the most common genes and DNA. The V and J calls follow TCRdb's processing rather than the paper's. The sample has about 150,000 distinct CDR3 sequences on record, 95% of them singletons. 0.14% to 0.15% of the sample lies in the top ten.

Peripheral blood CD8+ and CD4+ T cells from healthy donors, Susac syndrome patients and multiple sclerosis patients were profiled using high-throughput TCR beta sequencing. Multiple sclerosis controls were treatment-naive patients with stable or active relapsing-remitting disease fulfilling revised McDonald criteria. Bulk CD8+ and CD4+ T cells were purified magnetically by negative isolation, whereas CD8+ TEMRA cells were enriched by FACS. Blood was drawn into EDTA tubes, processed within 24 hours, and PBMCs were isolated by density gradient centrifugation. PBMCs destined for TCR sequencing were cryopreserved in liquid nitrogen and later thawed in a 37 °C water bath. The sorted or isolated CD4+, CD8+ and CD8+ TEMRA cells had a purity of 90% or higher.

This TCR was recovered from a human donor with multiple sclerosis. Sequencing was done on a sample of CD8+ T cells from PBMCs. This receptor chain uses TRBV7-9 and TRBJ2-3; TRBD2 aligns with 7 central bases. The CDR3 loop reads CASSQWDYQGHTQYF. In nucleotide form, the sequence is TGTGCCAGCAGCCAGTGGGACTACCAAGGACATACGCAGTATTTT.